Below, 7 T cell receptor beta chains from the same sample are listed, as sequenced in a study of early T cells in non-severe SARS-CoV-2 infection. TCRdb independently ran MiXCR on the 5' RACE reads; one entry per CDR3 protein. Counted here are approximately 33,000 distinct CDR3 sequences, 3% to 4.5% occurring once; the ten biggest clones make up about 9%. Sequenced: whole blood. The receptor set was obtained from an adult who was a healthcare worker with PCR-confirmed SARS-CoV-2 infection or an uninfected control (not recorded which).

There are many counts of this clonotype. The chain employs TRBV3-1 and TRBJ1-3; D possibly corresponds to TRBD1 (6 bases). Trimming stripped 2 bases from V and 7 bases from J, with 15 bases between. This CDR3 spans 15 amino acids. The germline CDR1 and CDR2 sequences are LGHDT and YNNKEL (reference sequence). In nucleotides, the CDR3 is TGTGCCAGCAGCCAACCCAGGGGAGTAGGGAACACCATATATTTT. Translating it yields CASSQPRGVGNTIYF.

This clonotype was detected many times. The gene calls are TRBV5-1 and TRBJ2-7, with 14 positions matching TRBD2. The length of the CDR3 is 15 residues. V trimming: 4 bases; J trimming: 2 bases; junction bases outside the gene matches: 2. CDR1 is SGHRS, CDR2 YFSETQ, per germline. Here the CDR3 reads CASSKGLAGAYEQYF. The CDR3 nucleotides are TGCGCCAGCAGCAAGGGACTAGCGGGGGCCTACGAGCAGTACTTC.

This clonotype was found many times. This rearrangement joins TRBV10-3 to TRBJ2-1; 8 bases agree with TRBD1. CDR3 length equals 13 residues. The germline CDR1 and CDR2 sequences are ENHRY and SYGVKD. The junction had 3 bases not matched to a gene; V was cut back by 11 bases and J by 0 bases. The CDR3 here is CASTGASYNEQFF. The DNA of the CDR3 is TGTGCCTCGACAGGGGCCTCCTACAATGAGCAGTTCTTC.

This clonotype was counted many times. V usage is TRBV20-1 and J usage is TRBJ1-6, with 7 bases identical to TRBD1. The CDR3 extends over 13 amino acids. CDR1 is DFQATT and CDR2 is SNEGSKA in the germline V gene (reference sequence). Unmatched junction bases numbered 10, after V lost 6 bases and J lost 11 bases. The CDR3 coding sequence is TGCAGTGCCGCCAGACAGGGTATTACACCCCTCCACTTT. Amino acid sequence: CSAARQGITPLHF.

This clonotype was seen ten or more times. The CDR3: CASTLLTGGNEQFF. The CDR3 region has the DNA TGTGCCAGCACCCTACTGACAGGGGGCAATGAGCAGTTCTTC. The chain couples TRBV2 to TRBJ2-1; 9 bases are a match to TRBD1. After removal of 7 bases from V and 6 bases from J, the junction contained 7 bases not matched to a gene. Germline V gene lookup returns CDR1 SNHLY and CDR2 FYNNEI. This CDR3 contains 14 residues.

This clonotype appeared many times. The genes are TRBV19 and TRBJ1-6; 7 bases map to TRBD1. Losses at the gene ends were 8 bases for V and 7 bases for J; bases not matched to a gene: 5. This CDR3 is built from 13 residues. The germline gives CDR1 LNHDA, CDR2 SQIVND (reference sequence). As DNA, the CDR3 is TGTGCCAGTCAGACAGGGCCGAATTCACCCCTCCACTTT. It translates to CASQTGPNSPLHF.

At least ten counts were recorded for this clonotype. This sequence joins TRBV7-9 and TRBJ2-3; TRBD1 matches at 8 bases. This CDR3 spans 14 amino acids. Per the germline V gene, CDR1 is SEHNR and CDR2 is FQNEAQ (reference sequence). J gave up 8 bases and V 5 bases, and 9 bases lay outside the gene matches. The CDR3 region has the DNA TGTGCCAGCAGCCAGCGGACAGGGTCAGGTACGCAGTATTTT. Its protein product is CASSQRTGSGTQYF.